This T cell receptor beta chain was found in a study of STAT5B mutations in CD4+ large granular lymphocyte leukemia (dated by TCRdb to the early 2020s). Notes on the research overall: Where cryopreserved patient cells were available, CD8+ cells were depleted first, followed by selection with anti-CD4 microbeads. The TCRbeta repertoires of CD4+ T-cell large granular lymphocyte leukemia patients were compared with the TCRbeta repertoires of healthy blood donors. Flow cytometry on FACSCanto II or FACSVerse showed that the purified fractions were more than 95% pure among lymphocytes.

The immunoSEQ assay at survey resolution was applied to genomic DNA for sequencing of TCRbeta rearrangements. In the authors' own workflow: Clonotypes making up more than 5% of the repertoire were considered putative leukemic clones, giving about 60 such clones in about 25 patients. In the TCR sequencing data, the lowest productive clonotype frequency that could be detected was 2.59 x 10-5. Only productive TCRbeta rearrangements, meaning sequences that were complete and in-frame, were kept for the analyses. The clonality of each sample was calculated as Simpson clonality in the immunoSEQ Analyzer version 3.0. Clones were categorized by frequency as very rare, small, medium, large (1-20%) or hyperexpanded (>20%). OLGA 1.2.3 estimated generation probabilities, VDJtools produced V-gene circos plots, VDJdb was queried for specificities, and GLIPH identified CDR3 motifs. The table comes from immuneACCESS by way of TCRdb, which keeps in-frame sequences with V and J called. Part of the clones is missing from these tables; in studies checked, under half for an unresolved V gene and the rest for unknown reasons. Clone size and the V and J calls come from that table; the DNA yielded D and trimming. Within this sample are a few thousand clones, with roughly 70% of them counted one time only. The ten largest clonotypes hold almost 2% of the sample.

Study-level results and caveats: Heterogeneous cell sources were used for patients, and only 6 or 7 CD4-sorted patient samples were included in the clonality comparison with healthy controls. CD4-sorted patient repertoires appeared more clonal than healthy CD4+ repertoires, and this difference persisted after removing the putative leukemic clones. The data were not HLA-matched, and the relatively small sample size could explain the higher clonality seen in CD4+ compared with CD8+ T-LGLL. Main leukemic clonotypes were private to each patient, although roughly 23% appeared at low frequency in other patients' non-leukemic repertoires.

Turning to this clone: Its specific antigen is unknown. Within one base of it there is no much larger clone, and no base qualities were kept.

Patients with CD4+ T-LGLL were recruited at hematology units in Padova (Italy), Helsinki (Finland) and Shinshu (Japan). Depending on what sample material was available, patient samples were either unselected PBMC or bead-purified CD4+, CD4+CD8+, CD57+ or CD56+ fractions. The TCRbeta data from patients were combined with somatic STAT5B mutation profiles that came from deep amplicon sequencing of the same DNA. All TCR-sequenced material derived from peripheral blood: patient blood samples and healthy donor buffy coats. Ficoll-Hypaque gradient centrifugation was used to isolate peripheral blood mononuclear cells. Genomic DNA was extracted with the Gentra Puregene Cell and Tissue kit and quantified on a Qubit 2.0 fluorometer. This receptor was taken from a woman aged 70-85 years with CD4+ T-cell large granular lymphocyte leukemia. Sequenced input: PBMCs.

The CDR3 loop reads CASNKRPTDTQYF. The DNA sequence is TGTGCCAGCAACAAGCGGCCCACAGATACGCAGTATTTT. The sequence is built from TRBV2 and TRBJ2-3; tentative D gene TRBD2, with 5 bases matching. The germline ends are 10 bases apart after V is trimmed by 7 bases and J by 2 bases. The CDR3 contains 13 residues, cysteine and phenylalanine counted. The kept DNA is CDR3 alone, 39 bases in frame from the first base. CDR1 SNHLY and CDR2 FYNNEI are derived from the germline V gene.